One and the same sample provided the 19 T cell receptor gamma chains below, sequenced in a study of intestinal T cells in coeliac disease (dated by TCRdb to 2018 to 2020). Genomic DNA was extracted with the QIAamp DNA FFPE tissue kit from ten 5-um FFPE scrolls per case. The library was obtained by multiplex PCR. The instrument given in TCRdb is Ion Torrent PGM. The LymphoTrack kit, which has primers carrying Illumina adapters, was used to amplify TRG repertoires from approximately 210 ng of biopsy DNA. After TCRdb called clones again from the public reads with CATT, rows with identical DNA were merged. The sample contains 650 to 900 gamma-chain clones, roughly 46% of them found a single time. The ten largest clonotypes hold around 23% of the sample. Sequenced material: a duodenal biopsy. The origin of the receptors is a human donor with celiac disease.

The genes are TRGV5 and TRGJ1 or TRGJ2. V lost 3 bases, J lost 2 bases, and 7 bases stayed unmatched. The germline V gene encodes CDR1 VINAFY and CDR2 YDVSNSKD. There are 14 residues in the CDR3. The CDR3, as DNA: TGTGCCACCTGGGACCCCCCAGATTATTATAAGAAACTCTTT. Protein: CATWDPPDYYKKLF.

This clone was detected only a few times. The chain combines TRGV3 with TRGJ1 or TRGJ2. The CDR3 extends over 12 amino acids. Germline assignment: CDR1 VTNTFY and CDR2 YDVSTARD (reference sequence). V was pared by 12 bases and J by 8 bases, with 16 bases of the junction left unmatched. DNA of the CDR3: TGTGCCGACCTGGCCTCTGAGGATAAGAAACTCTTT. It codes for CADLASEDKKLF.

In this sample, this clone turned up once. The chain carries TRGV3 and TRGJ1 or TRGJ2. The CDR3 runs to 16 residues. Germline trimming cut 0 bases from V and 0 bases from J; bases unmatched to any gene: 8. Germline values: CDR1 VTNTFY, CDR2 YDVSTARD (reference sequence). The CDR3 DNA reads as TGTGCCACCTGGGACAGGCCTAGACTGAATTATTATAAGAAACTCTTT. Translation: CATWDRPRLNYYKKLF.

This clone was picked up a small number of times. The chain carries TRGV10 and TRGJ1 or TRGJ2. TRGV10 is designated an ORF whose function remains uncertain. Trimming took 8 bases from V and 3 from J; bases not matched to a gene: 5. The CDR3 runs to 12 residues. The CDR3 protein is CAAWAFYYKKLF. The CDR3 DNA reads TGTGCTGCGTGGGCATTTTATTATAAGAAACTCTTT.

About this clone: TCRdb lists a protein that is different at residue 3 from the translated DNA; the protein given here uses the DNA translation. In DNA form, the CDR3 reads TGTGCCGCCTGGGTCAGGGGTTATTATAAGAAACTCTTT. Its protein is CAAWVRGYYKKLF. The chain is built from TRGV2 and TRGJ1 or TRGJ2. Germline CDR1 reads EGSNGY; CDR2 reads YDSYNSKV. The CDR3 length is 13 residues.

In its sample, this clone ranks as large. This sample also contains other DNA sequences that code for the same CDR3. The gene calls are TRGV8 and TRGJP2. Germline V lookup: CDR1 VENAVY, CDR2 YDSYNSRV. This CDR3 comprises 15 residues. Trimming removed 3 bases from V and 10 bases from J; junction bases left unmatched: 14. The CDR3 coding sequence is TGTGCCACCTGGGATGGCGGCTCCGGGGTTTGGATCAAGACGTTT. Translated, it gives CATWDGGSGVWIKTF.

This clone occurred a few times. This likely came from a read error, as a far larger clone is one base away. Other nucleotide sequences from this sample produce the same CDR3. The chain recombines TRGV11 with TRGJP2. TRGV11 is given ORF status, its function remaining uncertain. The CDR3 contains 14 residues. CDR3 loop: CACWIERSDWIKTF. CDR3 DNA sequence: TGTGCCTGCTGGATTGAACGTAGCGATTGGATCAAGACGTTT.

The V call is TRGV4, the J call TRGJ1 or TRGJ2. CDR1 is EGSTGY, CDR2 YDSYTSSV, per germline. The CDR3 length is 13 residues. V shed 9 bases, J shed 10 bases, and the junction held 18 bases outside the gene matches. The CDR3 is CATRKGGIIKKLF. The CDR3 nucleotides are TGTGCCACCCGCAAGGGTGGTATTATAAAGAAACTCTTT.

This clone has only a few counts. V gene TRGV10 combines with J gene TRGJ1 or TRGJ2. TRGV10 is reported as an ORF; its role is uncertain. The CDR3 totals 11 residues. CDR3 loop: CAPSDYYKKLF. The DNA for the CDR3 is TGTGCACCCTCGGATTATTATAAGAAACTCTTT.

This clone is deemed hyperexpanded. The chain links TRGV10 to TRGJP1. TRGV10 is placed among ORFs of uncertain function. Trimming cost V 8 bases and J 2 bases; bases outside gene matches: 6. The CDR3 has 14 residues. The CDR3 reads CAAWDETTGWFKIF. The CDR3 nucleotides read TGTGCTGCGTGGGATGAAACCACTGGTTGGTTCAAGATATTT.

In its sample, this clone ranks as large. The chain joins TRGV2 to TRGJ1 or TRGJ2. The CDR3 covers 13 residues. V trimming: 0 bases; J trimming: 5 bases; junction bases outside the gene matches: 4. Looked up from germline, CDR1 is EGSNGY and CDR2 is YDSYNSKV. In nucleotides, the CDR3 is TGTGCCACCTGGGACGGGCCTGATTATAAGAAACTCTTT. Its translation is CATWDGPDYKKLF.

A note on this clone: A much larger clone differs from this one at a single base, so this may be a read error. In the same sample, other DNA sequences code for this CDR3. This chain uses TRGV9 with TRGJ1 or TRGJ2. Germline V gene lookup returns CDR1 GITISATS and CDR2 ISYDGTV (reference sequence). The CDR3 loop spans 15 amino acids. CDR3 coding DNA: TGCGCCTTGTGGGAGGTGCGTAATAGGGATTATAAGAAACTCTTT. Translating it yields CALWEVRNRDYKKLF.

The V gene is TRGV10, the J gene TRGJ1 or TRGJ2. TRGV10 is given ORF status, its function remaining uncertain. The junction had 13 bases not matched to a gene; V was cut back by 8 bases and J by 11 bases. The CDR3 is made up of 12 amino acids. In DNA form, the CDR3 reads TGTGCTGCGTGGGGATTCTCAGGGGAGAAACTCTTT. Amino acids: CAAWGFSGEKLF.

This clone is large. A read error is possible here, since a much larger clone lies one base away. The CDR3 protein is CATWGGCSDWIKTF. CDR3 nucleotides: TGTGCCACCTGGGGCGGTTGTAGTGATTGGATCAAGACGTTT. The chain links TRGV2 to TRGJP2. The ends lost 5 bases at V and 3 bases at J; junction bases unmatched: 6. The germline CDR1 and CDR2 sequences are EGSNGY and YDSYNSKV. This CDR3 contains 14 residues.

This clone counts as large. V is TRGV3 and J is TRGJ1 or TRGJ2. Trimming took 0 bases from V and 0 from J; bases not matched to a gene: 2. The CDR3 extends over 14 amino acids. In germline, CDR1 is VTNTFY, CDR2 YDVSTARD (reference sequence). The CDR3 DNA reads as TGTGCCACCTGGGACAGGCGGAATTATTATAAGAAACTCTTT. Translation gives CATWDRRNYYKKLF.

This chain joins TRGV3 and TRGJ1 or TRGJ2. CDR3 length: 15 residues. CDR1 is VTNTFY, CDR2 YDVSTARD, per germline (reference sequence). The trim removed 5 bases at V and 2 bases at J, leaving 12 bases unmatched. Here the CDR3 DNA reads TGTGCCACCTGGGGACAGGCATTGCATTATTATAAGAAACTCTTT. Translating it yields CATWGQALHYYKKLF.

CDR3: CATWDRQFHGRFKIF. The CDR3 region has the DNA TGTGCCACCTGGGACAGGCAGTTCCATGGCCGGTTCAAGATATTT. This rearrangement joins TRGV3 to TRGJP1. Losses at the gene ends were 0 bases for V and 12 bases for J; bases not matched to a gene: 13. This CDR3 is built from 15 residues. Per the germline V gene, CDR1 is VTNTFY and CDR2 is YDVSTARD (reference sequence).

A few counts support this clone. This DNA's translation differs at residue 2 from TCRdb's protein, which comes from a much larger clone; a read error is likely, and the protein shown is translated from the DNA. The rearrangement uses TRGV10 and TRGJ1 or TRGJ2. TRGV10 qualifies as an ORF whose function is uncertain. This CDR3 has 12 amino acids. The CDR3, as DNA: TGTACTGCGTGGGTACTTTATTATAAGAAACTCTTT. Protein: CTAWVLYYKKLF.

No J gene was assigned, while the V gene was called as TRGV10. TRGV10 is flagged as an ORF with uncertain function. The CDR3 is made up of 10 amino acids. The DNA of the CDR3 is TGTGCTGCGTTGAGTTGTTCTAAGATATTT. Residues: CAALSCSKIF.